The TCR beta chain under discussion was sequenced for a study of blood T cell repertoires in COVID-19. Across the study: Material from acute and convalescent COVID-19 was sourced from the United States, Italy and Spain.

Authors' processing steps: Quantification of nucleated cells was approximated via reference gene primer amplification. Using immunoSEQ multiplex PCR, the repertoire was profiled, and TCRdb retains in-frame clones only, with some absent. That table supplies the V and J calls and clone size; D and trimming were determined from the DNA. The sample has some 70,000 clones, about 84% seen once. V was cut by 1 base and J by 11 bases, with 9 bases left in between. CDR3 length: 12 residues. Looked up from germline, CDR1 is MGHRA and CDR2 is YSYEKL. The chain combines TRBV4-1 with TRBJ2-1; the D is unclear. The origin of this receptor is a man aged 45 to 65 with COVID-19, enrolled during active disease. The sample was peripheral blood. The CDR3 coding sequence is TGCGCCAGCAGCCAAGTTCGAGAGAAGCAGTTCTTC. Its translation is CASSQVREKQFF.